The T cell receptor (beta chain) under discussion was sequenced for a study of T cells in Graves' hyperthyroidism and ophthalmopathy. Per germline, CDR1 MNHEY and CDR2 SMNVEV (reference sequence). V lost 5 bases and J lost 12, with 11 bases in between. CDR3 length: 11 amino acids. Amplified TCR beta CDR3 regions derived from RNA transcripts. First-round RT-PCR of the TCR CDR3 relied on the HTBI primer set. TCRdb re-analysed the multiplex PCR reads in MiXCR, keeping a single row per CDR3 protein. The repertoire holds about 380,000 distinct CDR3 sequences, with 18% as singletons. This clonotype occurred once. A single base separates this from a much larger clone, so it may be a read error.

The genes are TRBV27 and TRBJ2-1; the D is unclear. The source material was blood. The sequence was obtained from a man aged 18 to 35 with Graves' ophthalmopathy. CDR3 sequence (DNA): TGTGCCAGCAGTGTGAGGAGTGGGCAGTTCTTC. Protein: CASSVRSGQFF.